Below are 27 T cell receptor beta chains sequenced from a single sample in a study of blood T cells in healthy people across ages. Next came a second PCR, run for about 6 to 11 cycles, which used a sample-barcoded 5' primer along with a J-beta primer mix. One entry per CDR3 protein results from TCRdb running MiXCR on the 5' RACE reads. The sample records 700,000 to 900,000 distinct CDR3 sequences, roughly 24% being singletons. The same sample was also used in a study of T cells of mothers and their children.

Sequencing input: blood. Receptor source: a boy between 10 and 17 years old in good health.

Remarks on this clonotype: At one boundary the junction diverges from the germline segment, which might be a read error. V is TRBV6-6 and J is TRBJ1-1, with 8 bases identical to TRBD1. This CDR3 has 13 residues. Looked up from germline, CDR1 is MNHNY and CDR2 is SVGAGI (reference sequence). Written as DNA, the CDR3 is TGTGCCAGCGTGGACAGGGCGAACGCTGAAGCTTTCTTT. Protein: CASVDRANAEAFF.

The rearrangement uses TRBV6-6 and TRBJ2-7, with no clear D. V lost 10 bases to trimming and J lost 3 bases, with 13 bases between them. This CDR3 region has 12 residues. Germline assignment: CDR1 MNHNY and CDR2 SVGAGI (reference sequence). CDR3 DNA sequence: TGTGCCACCAAGGGCACCGTCTACGAGCAGTACTTC. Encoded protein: CATKGTVYEQYF.

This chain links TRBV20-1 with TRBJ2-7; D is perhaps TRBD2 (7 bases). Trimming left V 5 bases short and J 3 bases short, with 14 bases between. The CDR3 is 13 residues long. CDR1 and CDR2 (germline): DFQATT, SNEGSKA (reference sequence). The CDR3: CSAVGRGLYEQYF. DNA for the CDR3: TGCAGTGCTGTAGGGCGGGGGCTCTACGAGCAGTACTTC.

CDR3 region: CASSLSATGSVTQYF. CDR3 DNA: TGTGCCAGCAGCTTGTCTGCGACAGGGTCTGTGACCCAGTACTTC. V usage is TRBV5-6 and J usage is TRBJ2-5, with 7 bases lining up with TRBD1. The CDR3 totals 15 residues. V shed 1 base and J 7 bases; nucleotides not matched to a gene: 10. Germline CDR1 is SGHDT and CDR2 is YYEEEE.

CDR3 bases: TGCAGTGCTAGACCCAGGGAGGGATATGGCTACACCTTC. Its translation is CSARPREGYGYTF. The V call is TRBV20-1, the J call TRBJ1-2; TRBD1 is a possible D gene (5 bases). This CDR3 spans 13 amino acids. The V gene lost 2 bases and the J gene lost 5 bases, with 12 bases spanning the gap. Germline assignment: CDR1 DFQATT and CDR2 SNEGSKA (reference sequence).

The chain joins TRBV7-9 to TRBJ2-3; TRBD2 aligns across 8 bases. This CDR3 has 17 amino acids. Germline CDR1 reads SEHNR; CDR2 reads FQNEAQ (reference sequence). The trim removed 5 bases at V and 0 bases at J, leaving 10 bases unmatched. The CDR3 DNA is TGTGCCAGCAGCAAAGTCGGGCTAGCGGGTAGCACAGATACGCAGTATTTT. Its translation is CASSKVGLAGSTDTQYF.

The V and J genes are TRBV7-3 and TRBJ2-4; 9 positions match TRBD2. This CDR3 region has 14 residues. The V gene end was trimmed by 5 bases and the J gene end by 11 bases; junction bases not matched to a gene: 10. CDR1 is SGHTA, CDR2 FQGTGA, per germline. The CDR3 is CASSAAGTSKVQYF. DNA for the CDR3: TGTGCCAGCAGCGCGGCCGGGACTAGCAAGGTTCAGTACTTC.

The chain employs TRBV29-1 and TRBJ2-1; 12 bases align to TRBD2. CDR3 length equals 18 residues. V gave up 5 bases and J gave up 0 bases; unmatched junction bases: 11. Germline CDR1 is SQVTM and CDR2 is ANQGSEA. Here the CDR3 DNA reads TGCAGCGTTTTTGGGACCACTAGCGGGGGGAGCTCCTACAATGAGCAGTTCTTC. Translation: CSVFGTTSGGSSYNEQFF.

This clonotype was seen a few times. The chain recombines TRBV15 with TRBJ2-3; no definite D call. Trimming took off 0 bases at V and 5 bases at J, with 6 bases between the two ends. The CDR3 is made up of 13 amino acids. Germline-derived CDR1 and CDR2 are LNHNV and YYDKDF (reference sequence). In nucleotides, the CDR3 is TGTGCCACCAGCAGAGACTTGAGAGATACGCAGTATTTT. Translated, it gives CATSRDLRDTQYF.

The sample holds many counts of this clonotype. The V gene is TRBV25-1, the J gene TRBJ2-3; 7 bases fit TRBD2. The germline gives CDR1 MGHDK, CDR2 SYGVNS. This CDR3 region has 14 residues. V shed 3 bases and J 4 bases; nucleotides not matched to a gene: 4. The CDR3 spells CASSDVGGSDTQYF. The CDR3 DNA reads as TGTGCCAGCAGTGATGTGGGGGGGTCAGATACGCAGTATTTT.

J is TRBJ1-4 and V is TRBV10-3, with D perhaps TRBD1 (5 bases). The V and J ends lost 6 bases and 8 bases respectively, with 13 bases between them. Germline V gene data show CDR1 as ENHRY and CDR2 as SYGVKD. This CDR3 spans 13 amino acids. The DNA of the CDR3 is TGTGCCATCAGGGGCAGGGTAAACGAAAAACTGTTTTTT. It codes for CAIRGRVNEKLFF.

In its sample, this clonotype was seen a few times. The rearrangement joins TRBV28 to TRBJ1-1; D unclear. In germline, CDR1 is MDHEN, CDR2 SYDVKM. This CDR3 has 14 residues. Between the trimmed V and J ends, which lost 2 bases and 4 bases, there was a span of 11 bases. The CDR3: CASSLTRGSTEAFF. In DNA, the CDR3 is TGTGCCAGCAGTTTAACCCGAGGGAGCACTGAAGCTTTCTTT.

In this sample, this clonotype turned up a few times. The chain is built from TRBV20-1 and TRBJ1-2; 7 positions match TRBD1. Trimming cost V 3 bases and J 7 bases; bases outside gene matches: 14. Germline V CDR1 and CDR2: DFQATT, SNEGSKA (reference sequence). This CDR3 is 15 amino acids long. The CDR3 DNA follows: TGCAGTGCTAGCACGCGCGACAGGGCCAGGAGTGGCTACACCTTC. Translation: CSASTRDRARSGYTF.

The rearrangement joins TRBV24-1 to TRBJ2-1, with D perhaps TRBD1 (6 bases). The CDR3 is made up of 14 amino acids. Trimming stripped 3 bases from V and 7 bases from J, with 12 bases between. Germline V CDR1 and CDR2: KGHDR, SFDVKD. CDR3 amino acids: CATSDATGLNEQFF. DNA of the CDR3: TGTGCCACCAGTGATGCCACAGGGCTGAATGAGCAGTTCTTC.

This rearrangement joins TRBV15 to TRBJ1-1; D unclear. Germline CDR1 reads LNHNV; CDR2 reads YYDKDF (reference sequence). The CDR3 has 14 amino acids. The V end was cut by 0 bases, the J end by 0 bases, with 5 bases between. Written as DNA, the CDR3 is TGTGCCACCAGCAGAGATCGGGTGAACACTGAAGCTTTCTTT. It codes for CATSRDRVNTEAFF. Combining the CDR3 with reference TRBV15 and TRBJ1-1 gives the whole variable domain DAMVIQNPRYQVTQFGKPVTLSCSQTLNHNVMYWYQQKSSQAPKLLFHYYDKDFNNEADTPDNFQSRRPNTSFCFLDIRSPGLGDTAMYLCATSRDRVNTEAFFGQGTRLTVV.

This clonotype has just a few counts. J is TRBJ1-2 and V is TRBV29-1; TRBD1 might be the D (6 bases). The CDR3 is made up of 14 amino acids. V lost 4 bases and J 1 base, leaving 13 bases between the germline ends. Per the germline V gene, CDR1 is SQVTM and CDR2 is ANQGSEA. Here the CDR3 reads CSVGSGGRNYGYTF. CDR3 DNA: TGCAGCGTTGGGAGCGGGGGGCGTAACTATGGCTACACCTTC. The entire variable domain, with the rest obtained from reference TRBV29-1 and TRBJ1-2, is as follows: SAVISQKPSRDICQRGTSLTIQCQVDSQVTMMFWYRQQPGQSLTLIATANQGSEATYESGFVIDKFPISRPNLTFSTLTVSNMSPEDSSIYLCSVGSGGRNYGYTFGSGTRLTVV.

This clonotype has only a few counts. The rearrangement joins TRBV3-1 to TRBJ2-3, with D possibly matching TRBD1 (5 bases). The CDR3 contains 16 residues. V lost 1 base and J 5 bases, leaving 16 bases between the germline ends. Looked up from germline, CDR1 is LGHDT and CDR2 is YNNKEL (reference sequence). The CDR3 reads CASSQGAQGGKDTQYF. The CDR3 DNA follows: TGTGCCAGCAGCCAAGGCGCGCAGGGTGGGAAAGATACGCAGTATTTT.

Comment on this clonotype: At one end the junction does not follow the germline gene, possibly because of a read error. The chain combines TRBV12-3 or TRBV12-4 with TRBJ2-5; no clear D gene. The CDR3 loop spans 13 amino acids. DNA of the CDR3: TGTGCCAGCGGTTTGAGAGGAAGGGAGACCCAGTACTTC. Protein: CASGLRGRETQYF.

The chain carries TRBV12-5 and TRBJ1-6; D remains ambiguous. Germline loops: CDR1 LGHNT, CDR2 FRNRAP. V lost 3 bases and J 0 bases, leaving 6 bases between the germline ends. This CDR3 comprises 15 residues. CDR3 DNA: TGTGCTAGTGGTTTCAGTGTCTCCTATAATTCACCCCTCCACTTT. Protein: CASGFSVSYNSPLHF.

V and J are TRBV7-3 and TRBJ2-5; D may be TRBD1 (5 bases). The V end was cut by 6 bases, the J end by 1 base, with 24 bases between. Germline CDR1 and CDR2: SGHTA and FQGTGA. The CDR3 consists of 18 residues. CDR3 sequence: CASSIGVSTSSFQETQYF. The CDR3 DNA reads TGTGCCAGCAGTATAGGGGTGTCTACCTCAAGTTTCCAAGAGACCCAGTACTTC. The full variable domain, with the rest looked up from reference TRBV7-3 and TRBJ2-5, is GAGVSQTPSNKVTEKGKYVELRCDPISGHTALYWYRQSLGQGPEFLIYFQGTGAADDSGLPNDRFFAVRPEGSVSTLKIQRTERGDSAVYLCASSIGVSTSSFQETQYFGPGTRLLVL.

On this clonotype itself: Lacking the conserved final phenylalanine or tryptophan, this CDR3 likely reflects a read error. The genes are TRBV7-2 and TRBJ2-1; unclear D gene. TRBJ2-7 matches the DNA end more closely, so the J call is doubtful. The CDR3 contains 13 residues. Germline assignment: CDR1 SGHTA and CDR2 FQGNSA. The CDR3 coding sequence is TGTGCCAGCAGCTTAGTAGTACCCTACGAGCAGTACCTC. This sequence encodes CASSLVVPYEQYL.

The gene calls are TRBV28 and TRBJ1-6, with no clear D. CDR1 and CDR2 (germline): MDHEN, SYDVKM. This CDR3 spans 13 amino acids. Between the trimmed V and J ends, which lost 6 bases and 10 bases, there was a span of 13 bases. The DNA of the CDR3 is TGTGCCAGCAGCCCTACGGGCCGATCACCCCTCCACTTT. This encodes CASSPTGRSPLHF.

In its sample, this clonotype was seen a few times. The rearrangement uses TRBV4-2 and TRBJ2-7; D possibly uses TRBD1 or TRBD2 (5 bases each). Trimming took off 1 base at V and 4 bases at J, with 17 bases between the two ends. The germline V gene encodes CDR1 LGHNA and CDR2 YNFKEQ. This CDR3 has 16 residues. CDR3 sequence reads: CASSQVSGTGVYEQYF. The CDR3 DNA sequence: TGTGCCAGCAGCCAAGTGTCTGGGACGGGTGTTTACGAGCAGTACTTC.

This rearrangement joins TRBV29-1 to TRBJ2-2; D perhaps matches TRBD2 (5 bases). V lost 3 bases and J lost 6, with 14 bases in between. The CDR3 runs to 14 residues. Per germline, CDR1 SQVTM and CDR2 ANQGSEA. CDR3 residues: CSVEPGRTPGELFF. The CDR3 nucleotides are TGCAGCGTTGAGCCGGGAAGGACCCCCGGGGAGCTGTTTTTT.

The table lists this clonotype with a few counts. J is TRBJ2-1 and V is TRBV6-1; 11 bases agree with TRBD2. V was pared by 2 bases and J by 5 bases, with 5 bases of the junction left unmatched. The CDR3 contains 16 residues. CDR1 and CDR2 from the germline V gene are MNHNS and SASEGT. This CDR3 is CASSEWGTSGHNEQFF. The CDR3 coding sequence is TGTGCCAGCAGTGAATGGGGGACTAGCGGTCACAATGAGCAGTTCTTC.

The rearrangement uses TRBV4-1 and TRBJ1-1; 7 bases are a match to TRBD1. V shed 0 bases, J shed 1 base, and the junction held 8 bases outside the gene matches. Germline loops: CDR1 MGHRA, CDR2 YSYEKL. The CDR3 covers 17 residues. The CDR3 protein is CASSQDSGTAWNTEAFF. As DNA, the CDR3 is TGCGCCAGCAGCCAAGACTCCGGGACAGCGTGGAACACTGAAGCTTTCTTT.

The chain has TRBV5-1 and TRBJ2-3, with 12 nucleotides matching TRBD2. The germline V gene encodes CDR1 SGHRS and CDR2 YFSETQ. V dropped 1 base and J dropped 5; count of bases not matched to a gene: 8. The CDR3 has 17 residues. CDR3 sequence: CASSLRSSTSGRDTQYF. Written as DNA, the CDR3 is TGCGCCAGCAGCTTGCGCTCCTCGACTAGCGGGAGAGATACGCAGTATTTT.